The 4 T cell receptor beta chains presented below share a single source sample, sequenced in a study of T-cell reconstitution after alpha-beta-depleted transplantation in children. For TCRbeta, the library was prepared with unique molecular identifiers. In TCRdb, the PCR reads were re-called with MiXCR into one record per CDR3 protein. This table holds approximately 520,000 distinct CDR3 sequences, around a third found once. The sequenced sample was PBMCs from the stem cell graft donor, obtained from the stem cell graft. These receptors were collected from a human donor who donated a stem cell graft to a child with aplastic anemia.

Only a few counts were recorded for this clonotype. V gene TRBV7-2 combines with J gene TRBJ2-7, with D perhaps matching TRBD2 (5 bases). The CDR3 runs to 14 residues. Trimming removed 5 bases from V and 2 bases from J, with 13 bases in between. Looked up from germline, CDR1 is SGHTA and CDR2 is FQGNSA. The CDR3 region has the DNA TGTGCCAGCAGCCCAGGAGGCAGAGCCTACGAGCAGTACTTC. Its translation: CASSPGGRAYEQYF. Full variable domain (remainder filled in from reference TRBV7-2 and TRBJ2-7): GAGVSQSPSNKVTEKGKDVELRCDPISGHTALYWYRQSLGQGLEFLIYFQGNSAPDKSGLPSDRFSAERTGGSVSTLTIQRTQQEDSAVYLCASSPGGRAYEQYFGPGTRLTVT.

The J gene is TRBJ2-1, the V gene TRBV24-1; 8 bases map to TRBD1. Germline V gene sequence: CDR1 KGHDR, CDR2 SFDVKD. The CDR3 contains 17 residues. J was trimmed by 0 bases and V by 5 bases; bases with no gene match: 8. The CDR3 nucleotides are TGTGCCACCAGTGGGACAGGGTCAAAAAACTCCTACAATGAGCAGTTCTTC. Translated, it gives CATSGTGSKNSYNEQFF.

The chain has TRBV9 and TRBJ1-4; possibly TRBD1 for D (6 bases). The CDR3 contains 16 residues. V lost 3 bases to trimming and J lost 1 base, with 13 bases between them. CDR1 is SGDLS and CDR2 is YYNGEE in the germline V gene. CDR3: CASSESGGRTNEKLFF. The CDR3 DNA is TGTGCCAGCAGCGAAAGCGGGGGCAGAACTAATGAAAAACTGTTTTTT.

This clonotype was seen a handful of times. The chain employs TRBV20-1 and TRBJ2-7, with D perhaps assigned TRBD1 or TRBD2 (5 bases each). The CDR3 is made up of 15 amino acids. The germline V and J ends were trimmed by 6 bases and 0 bases, with 18 bases remaining between them. CDR1 and CDR2 from the germline V gene are DFQATT and SNEGSKA (reference sequence). The CDR3 region is CSAEKAGTYSYEQYF. In DNA, the CDR3 is TGCAGTGCGGAAAAGGCCGGGACGTACTCCTACGAGCAGTACTTC.